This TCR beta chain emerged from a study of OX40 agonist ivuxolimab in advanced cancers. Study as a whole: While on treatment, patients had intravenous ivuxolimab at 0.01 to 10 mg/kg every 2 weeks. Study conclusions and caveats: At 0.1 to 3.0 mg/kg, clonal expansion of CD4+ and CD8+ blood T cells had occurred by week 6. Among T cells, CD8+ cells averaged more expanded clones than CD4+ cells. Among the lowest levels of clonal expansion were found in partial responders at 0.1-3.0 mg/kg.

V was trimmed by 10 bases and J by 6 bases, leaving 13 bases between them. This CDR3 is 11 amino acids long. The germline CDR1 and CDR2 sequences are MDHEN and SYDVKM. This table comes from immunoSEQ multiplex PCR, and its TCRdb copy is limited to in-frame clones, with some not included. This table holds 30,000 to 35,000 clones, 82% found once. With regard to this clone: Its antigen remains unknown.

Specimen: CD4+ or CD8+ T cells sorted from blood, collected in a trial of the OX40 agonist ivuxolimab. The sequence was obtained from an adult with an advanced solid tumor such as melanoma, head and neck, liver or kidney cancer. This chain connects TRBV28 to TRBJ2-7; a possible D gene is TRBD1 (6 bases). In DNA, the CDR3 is TGTGCCATACAGGGTTATGGCGAGCAGTACTTC. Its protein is CAIQGYGEQYF.